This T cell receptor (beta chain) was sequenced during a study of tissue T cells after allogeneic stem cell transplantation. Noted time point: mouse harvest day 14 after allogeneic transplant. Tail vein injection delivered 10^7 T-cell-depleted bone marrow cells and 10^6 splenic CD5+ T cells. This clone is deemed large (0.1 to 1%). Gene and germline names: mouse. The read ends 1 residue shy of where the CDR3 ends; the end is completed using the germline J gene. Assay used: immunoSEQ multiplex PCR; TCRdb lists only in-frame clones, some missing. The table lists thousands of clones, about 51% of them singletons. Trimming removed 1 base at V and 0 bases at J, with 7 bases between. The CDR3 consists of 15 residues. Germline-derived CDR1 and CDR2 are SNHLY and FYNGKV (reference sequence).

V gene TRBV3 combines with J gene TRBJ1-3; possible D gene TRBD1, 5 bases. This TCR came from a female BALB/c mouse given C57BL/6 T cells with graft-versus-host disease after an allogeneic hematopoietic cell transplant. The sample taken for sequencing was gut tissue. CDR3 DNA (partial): TGTGCCAGCAGCTTAGGGACAAATTCTGGAAATACGCTCTAT. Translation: CASSLGTNSGNTLY. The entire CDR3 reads CASSLGTNSGNTLYF.